This T cell receptor beta chain is drawn from a study of blood T cell repertoires in COVID-19. In the study overall: Both acute and convalescent COVID-19 samples were obtained from the United States, Italy and Spain. PBMCs, B-cell-depleted T cells, or T cells were the source of the cDNA or gDNA that made up the material.

Original analysis: Counts of nucleated cells, estimated from reference gene primer amplification, were obtained. Method: immunoSEQ multiplex PCR; TCRdb's copy keeps in-frame clones and lacks some. The V and J calls and clone size were taken over from that table, and D and trimming were inferred from the DNA. The table has 100,000 to 150,000 clones, under 85% seen once. Germline V gene lookup returns CDR1 LNHDA and CDR2 SQIVND (reference sequence). Deletions cut 1 base from V and 5 bases from J, with 11 bases between. The CDR3 extends over 14 amino acids. The source material was peripheral blood. The genes are TRBV19 and TRBJ2-5; D call uncertain. The TCR sequence derives from a woman aged 55-70 years with acute or convalescent COVID-19. The DNA of the CDR3 is TGTGCCAGTAGTATAGTCCTGGTCAGGGAGACCCAGTACTTC. Its protein is CASSIVLVRETQYF.